Listed below are T cell receptor beta chains from one sample, sequenced in a study of T cells after yellow fever vaccination. TCRdb reanalysed the 5' RACE reads using MiXCR and keeps one entry per CDR3 protein. The table records approximately 150,000 distinct CDR3 sequences, roughly 8% of them present only once. Sequenced material: CD4+ T cells sorted from PBMCs, taken 5 days after the yellow fever booster vaccination. The receptors stem from a man aged 30-40 years who received the YFV17D yellow fever vaccine. The CDR3 runs from the conserved cysteine through the conserved F or W. A D gene is named only where the DNA matches it firmly. Part of the rows lack a size; the others show once, few, many or a class for expanded clones.

>TRBD2|TRBJ2-1|many|TRBV20-1|13
CSASFPSGTEQFF
TGCAGTGCTAGTTTCCCTAGCGGGACTGAGCAGTTCTTC
>TRBD2|TRBJ2-1|NA|TRBV24-1|15
CATRSGTSGKDEQFF
TGTGCCACCCGGTCCGGGACTAGCGGGAAGGATGAGCAGTTCTTC
>NA|TRBJ2-7|many|TRBV4-3|13
CASSRGISYEQYF
TGCGCCAGCAGCCGGGGGATTTCCTACGAGCAGTACTTC
>NA|TRBJ2-7|many|TRBV7-2|15
CASSPRDSIFHEQYF
TGTGCCAGCAGCCCCCGGGACTCCATTTTCCACGAGCAGTACTTC
>TRBD1|TRBJ2-2|few|TRBV9|16
CASSGHDRGYNGELFF
TGTGCCAGCAGCGGACATGACAGGGGGTATAACGGGGAGCTGTTTTTT
>NA|TRBJ2-1|many|TRBV5-4|12
CASSTGGDEQFF
TGTGCCAGCAGTACAGGGGGGGATGAGCAGTTCTTC
>NA|TRBJ2-2|many|TRBV11-2|14
CASSLLQTPGELFF
TGTGCCAGCAGCTTGTTACAAACCCCCGGGGAGCTGTTTTTT
>TRBD2|TRBJ2-1|many|TRBV20-1|16
CSARRASGDSYNEQFF
TGCAGTGCTAGAAGGGCTAGCGGGGATTCCTACAATGAGCAGTTCTTC
>TRBD1|TRBJ1-2|many|TRBV20-1|13
CSASLGQGSGYTF
TGCAGTGCTAGTCTGGGACAGGGGTCTGGCTACACCTTC
>TRBD1|TRBJ2-1|many|TRBV20-1|12
CSARQGAREQFF
TGCAGTGCAAGACAGGGGGCAAGGGAGCAGTTCTTC
>NA|TRBJ2-5|many|TRBV3-1|16
CASSSGTPRAQETQYF
TGTGCCAGCAGCTCCGGGACTCCGAGGGCCCAGGAGACCCAGTACTTC
>NA|TRBJ2-7|few|TRBV18|14
CASSPLRAPPEQYF
TGTGCCAGCTCACCACTAAGGGCCCCACCCGAGCAGTACTTC